These T cell receptor beta chains were read from a single sample in a study of blood T cell repertoires in COVID-19. Libraries were prepared by immunoSEQ multiplex PCR; TCRdb keeps only in-frame clonotypes and omits some of them. Among about 170,000 clones listed, approximately 86% were seen once. The sequenced material came from peripheral blood. The receptors shown here come from a woman between 50 and 59 years old with acute or convalescent COVID-19. Each CDR3 is given with its conserved first and last residue. A D gene is named only where the DNA matches it firmly. Clone size is not always given. Where it is, it says once, few, many or a class for expanded clones.

V gene	D gene	clone size	J gene	CDR3 protein	CDR3 DNA
TRBV11-2	-	-	TRBJ1-2	CASSSYSGKYGYTF	TGTGCCAGCAGCTCTTATTCCGGGAAATATGGCTACACCTTC
TRBV3-1/TRBV3-2	-	-	TRBJ1-3	CASSPEGGNTIYF	TGTGCCAGCAGCCCGGAGGGGGGAAACACCATATATTTT
TRBV10-1	TRBD2	-	TRBJ2-1	CASSPGLVGYEQFF	TGCGCCAGCAGTCCGGGACTAGTAGGTTATGAGCAGTTCTTC
TRBV5-1	-	-	TRBJ2-1	CASSLWGGQENEQFF	TGCGCCAGCAGCTTGTGGGGGGGCCAGGAAAATGAGCAGTTCTTC
TRBV6-6	-	-	TRBJ1-2	CASSYRDYGYTF	TGTGCCAGCAGTTACCGAGACTATGGCTACACCTTC
TRBV6-5	-	-	TRBJ1-6	CASRSGSFYNSPLHF	TGTGCCAGCAGGTCCGGGAGCTTCTATAATTCACCCCTCCACTTT
TRBV9	TRBD1	-	TRBJ2-2	CASSVGQGANTGELFF	TGTGCCAGCAGCGTAGGTCAGGGGGCAAACACCGGGGAGCTGTTTTTT
TRBV30	-	-	TRBJ1-6	CASDGLSNSPLHF	TGTGCCTCGGACGGACTGAGTAATTCACCCCTCCACTTT
TRBV29-1	TRBD1	once	TRBJ2-3	CSVRTPGQAQYF	TGCAGCGTTCGTACTCCGGGACAGGCGCAGTATTTT
TRBV18	-	-	TRBJ1-2	CASSPPADFYGYTF	TGTGCCAGCTCACCACCGGCAGACTTCTATGGCTACACCTTC
TRBV12-5	-	-	TRBJ1-4	CASTRRTAGDEKLFF	TGTGCTAGTACCCGGCGCACAGCGGGAGATGAAAAACTGTTTTTT
TRBV5-4	-	-	TRBJ1-6	CASSLAGYNSPLHF	TGTGCCAGCAGCTTGGCGGGGTATAATTCACCCCTCCACTTT
TRBV4-3	-	-	TRBJ2-5	CASSQDTQEAQYF	TGCGCCAGCAGCCAAGACACCCAGGAGGCCCAGTACTTC
TRBV19	TRBD2	-	TRBJ2-7	CASSMAAGGNYEQYF	TGTGCCAGTAGTATGGCAGCGGGGGGGAACTACGAGCAGTACTTC
TRBV7-9	-	-	TRBJ1-2	CASSDSGQWINYGYTF	TGTGCCAGCAGCGATAGCGGGCAGTGGATAAACTATGGCTACACCTTC
TRBV19	-	-	TRBJ1-2	CASSAGLNYGYTF	TGTGCCAGTAGTGCGGGCCTGAACTATGGCTACACCTTC
TRBV30	-	-	TRBJ1-4	CAWRQGLVTNEKLFF	TGTGCCTGGAGGCAGGGCCTGGTAACTAATGAAAAACTGTTTTTT
TRBV13	TRBD1	-	TRBJ1-3	CASSVRTGARDTIYF	TGTGCCAGCAGCGTCCGGACAGGGGCCAGGGACACCATATATTTT
TRBV27	TRBD2	-	TRBJ2-2	CASSYAGGSVGELFF	TGTGCCAGCAGTTACGCCGGCGGGAGCGTCGGGGAGCTGTTTTTT
TRBV27	-	-	TRBJ2-2	CASSLRVAYTGELFF	TGTGCCAGCAGTCTCCGGGTAGCCTACACCGGGGAGCTGTTTTTT
TRBV27	TRBD1	-	TRBJ2-5	CASSLSGTGTGMETQYF	TGTGCCAGCAGTTTATCGGGGACAGGGACAGGTATGGAGACCCAGTACTTC
TRBV9	-	-	TRBJ2-1	CASSPNTGTYNEQFF	TGTGCCAGCAGCCCAAACACGGGAACCTACAATGAGCAGTTCTTC
TRBV4-1	-	-	TRBJ2-7	CASSPGFYEQYF	TGCGCCAGCAGCCCGGGGTTTTACGAGCAGTACTTC
TRBV21-1	-	-	TRBJ1-5	CASIGGGRANQPQHF	TGTGCCAGCATAGGTGGAGGTAGGGCAAATCAGCCCCAGCATTTT
TRBV7-7	-	-	TRBJ2-3	CASSLAGGTDTQYF	TGTGCCAGCAGCTTAGCGGGAGGCACAGATACGCAGTATTTT
TRBV9	-	-	TRBJ1-2	CASSAYRDGANYGYTF	TGTGCCAGCAGCGCCTACAGGGATGGGGCTAACTATGGCTACACCTTC
TRBV12-3/TRBV12-4	-	-	TRBJ1-2	CASSNQARGGYTF	TGTGCCAGCAGTAACCAGGCCCGAGGGGGCTACACCTTC
TRBV19	TRBD1	-	TRBJ2-2	CASSMGQGAAGELFF	TGTGCCAGTAGTATGGGACAGGGGGCGGCCGGGGAGCTGTTTTTT
TRBV5-1	TRBD1	-	TRBJ2-2	CASSLGQGITGELFF	TGCGCCAGCAGCTTGGGACAGGGAATAACCGGGGAGCTGTTTTTT
TRBV5-1	-	-	TRBJ1-1	CASSANMGSTEAFF	TGCGCCAGCAGCGCCAATATGGGGAGCACTGAAGCTTTCTTT
TRBV11-2	-	-	TRBJ2-5	CASSLDQERQETQYF	TGTGCCAGCAGCTTAGATCAGGAGCGGCAAGAGACCCAGTACTTC
TRBV5-5	TRBD2	-	TRBJ2-2	CASTLLAGPTGELFF	TGTGCCAGCACCCTACTAGCGGGGCCCACCGGGGAGCTGTTTTTT